The sequence of this T cell receptor (beta chain) was determined in a study of blood T cell repertoires in COVID-19. The protocol was immunoSEQ multiplex PCR, while the TCRdb copy is restricted to in-frame clones and leaves out a portion. The data show some 190,000 clones, about 83% seen once. Germline V gene lookup returns CDR1 SGHRS and CDR2 YFSETQ. V lost 0 bases to trimming and J lost 0 bases, with 10 bases between them. The CDR3 length is 15 residues. The TCR sequence derives from a person aged 70 to 85 with COVID-19, enrolled during active disease. The sample taken for sequencing was peripheral blood. This rearrangement joins TRBV5-1 to TRBJ2-7; no clear D gene. This chain's CDR3 is CASSLDGYSSYEQYF. CDR3 in DNA: TGCGCCAGCAGCTTGGACGGGTATAGCTCCTACGAGCAGTACTTC.